This T cell receptor (beta chain) comes out of a study of regulatory T cells in long-lasting Graves disease. This clonotype was seen repeatedly, ten times or more. With iRepertoire HTBI primers and Arm-PCR of CDR3 regions, TCR beta libraries were built. TCRdb re-analysed the multiplex PCR reads in MiXCR, keeping a single row per CDR3 protein. The sample carries about 300,000 distinct CDR3 sequences, over 15% recorded once. Sample time point: newly diagnosed GD, antithyroid drugs for less than 3 months. PBMC RNA was the source of the TCR library. V was clipped by 7 bases and J by 8 bases; unmatched bases: 3. The CDR3 has 12 residues. In germline, CDR1 is LGHDT, CDR2 YNNKEL (reference sequence).

The chain carries TRBV3-1 and TRBJ1-4; 8 bases map to TRBD1. The sample here was peripheral blood mononuclear cells (PBMCs), taken at new diagnosis, from a patient treated with antithyroid drugs. This TCR came from a female donor with Graves disease. The CDR3 coding sequence is TGTGCCAGCACGACAGGGGAGGAAAAACTGTTTTTT. Protein product: CASTTGEEKLFF.